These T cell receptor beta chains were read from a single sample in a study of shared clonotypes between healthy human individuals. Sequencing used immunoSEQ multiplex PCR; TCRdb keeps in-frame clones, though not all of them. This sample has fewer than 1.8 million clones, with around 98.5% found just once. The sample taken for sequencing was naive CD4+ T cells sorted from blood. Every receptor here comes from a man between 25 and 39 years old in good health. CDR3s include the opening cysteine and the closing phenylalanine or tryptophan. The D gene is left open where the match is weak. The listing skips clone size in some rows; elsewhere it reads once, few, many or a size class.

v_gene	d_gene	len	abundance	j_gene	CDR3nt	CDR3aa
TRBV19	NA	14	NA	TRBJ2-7	TGTGCCAGTAGTGGAAGGTTCGGAGGCAACGAGCAGTACTTC	CASSGRFGGNEQYF
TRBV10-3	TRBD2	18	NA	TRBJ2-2	TGTGCCATCAGTCGGGGACTAGCGGGAGGGCCGTCAGGCGGGGAGCTGTTTTTT	CAISRGLAGGPSGGELFF
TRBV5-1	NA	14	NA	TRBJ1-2	TGCGCCAGCAGCCCGGACAATTTTGGCTATGGCTACACCTTC	CASSPDNFGYGYTF
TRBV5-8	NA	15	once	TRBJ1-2	TGTGCCAGCAGCTTTGAATTGGGGACCGCCTATGGCTACACCTTC	CASSFELGTAYGYTF
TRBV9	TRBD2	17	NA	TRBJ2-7	TGTGCCAGCAGCGAAAGAGGACTAGCGGGAGGCCGTGATGAGCAGTACTTC	CASSERGLAGGRDEQYF
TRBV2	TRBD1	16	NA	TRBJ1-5	TGTGCCAGCAAACGGACAGGGAAAGCGCTAAATCAGCCCCAGCATTTT	CASKRTGKALNQPQHF
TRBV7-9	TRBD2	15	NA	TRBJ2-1	TGTGCCAGCACCCGCCCTAGCGGGAGTTACAATGAGCAGTTCTTC	CASTRPSGSYNEQFF
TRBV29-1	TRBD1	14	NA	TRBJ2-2	TGCAGCGTGGGCCGGGACAGGGGTACCGGGGAGCTGTTTTTT	CSVGRDRGTGELFF
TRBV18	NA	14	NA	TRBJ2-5	TGTGCCAGCTCACCCCAACCCTCCCAAGAGACCCAGTACTTC	CASSPQPSQETQYF
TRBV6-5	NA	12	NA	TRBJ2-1	TGTGCCAGCAGCCCTAAAGGGTATGAGCAGTTCTTC	CASSPKGYEQFF
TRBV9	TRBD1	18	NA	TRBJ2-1	TGTGCCAGCAGCGTAGAGTCAGGGGGAGCGCGCGGCAACAATGAGCAGTTCTTC	CASSVESGGARGNNEQFF
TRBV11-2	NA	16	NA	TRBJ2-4	TGTGCCAGCAGCACACTCCGCCTGAGACAGAAAAACATTCAGTACTTC	CASSTLRLRQKNIQYF
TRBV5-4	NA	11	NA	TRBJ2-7	TGTGCCAGCAGACAGGGACCCGAGCAGTACTTC	CASRQGPEQYF
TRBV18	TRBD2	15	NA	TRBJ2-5	TGTGCCAGCTCACCACCGGGGGGGATGGGAGAGACCCAGTACTTC	CASSPPGGMGETQYF
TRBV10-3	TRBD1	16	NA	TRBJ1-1	TGTGCCATCAGTGAGCCACGGACAGGGGGAAACACTGAAGCTTTCTTT	CAISEPRTGGNTEAFF
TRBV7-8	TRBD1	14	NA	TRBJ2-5	TGTGCCAGCAGCTTCCTCGCACATCAGGGGGCCCAGTACTTC	CASSFLAHQGAQYF
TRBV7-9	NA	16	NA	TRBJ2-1	TGTGCCAGCAGCCCCGCCGTAGGGGAGGTTCGCGATGAGCAGTTCTTC	CASSPAVGEVRDEQFF
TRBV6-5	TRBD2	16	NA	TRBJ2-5	TGTGCCAGCAGTTACCGGGGTAGCGGGAGAGAAGAGACCCAGTACTTC	CASSYRGSGREETQYF
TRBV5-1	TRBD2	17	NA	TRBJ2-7	TGCGCCAGCAGCTTGGCCGGTACTGGCGGGAGGGCCTACGAGCAGTACTTC	CASSLAGTGGRAYEQYF
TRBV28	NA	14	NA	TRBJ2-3	TGTGCCAGCATCCCATCGGGGAGCACAGATACGCAGTATTTT	CASIPSGSTDTQYF
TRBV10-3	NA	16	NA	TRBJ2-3	TGTGCCATCAGTGAGCTAGACGCCCGTGGCACAGATACGCAGTATTTT	CAISELDARGTDTQYF
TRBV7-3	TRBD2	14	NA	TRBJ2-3	TGTGCCAGCAGCCGGACTAGCGGGACAGATACGCAGTATTTT	CASSRTSGTDTQYF
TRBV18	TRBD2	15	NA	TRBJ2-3	TGTGCCAGCTCGCGGACTAGCGGGATTTCAGATACGCAGTATTTT	CASSRTSGISDTQYF
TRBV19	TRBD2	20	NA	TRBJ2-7	TGTGCCAGTAGGCAATCCGGACAGAAGGGACTAGCGGGGAGTCTGTACGAGCAGTACTTC	CASRQSGQKGLAGSLYEQYF
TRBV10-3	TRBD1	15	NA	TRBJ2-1	TGTGCCATCAGTGAGAGACAGGGTGGAAACAATGAGCAGTTCTTC	CAISERQGGNNEQFF
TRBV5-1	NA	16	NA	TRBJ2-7	TGCGCCAGCAGCTTAGGTACAGACAAGGAGGTCTACGAGCAGTACTTC	CASSLGTDKEVYEQYF
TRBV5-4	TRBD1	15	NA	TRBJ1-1	TGTGCCAGCAGCGACGGACAGGGGTTTTTGACTGAAGCTTTCTTT	CASSDGQGFLTEAFF
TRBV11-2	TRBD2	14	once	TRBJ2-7	TGTGCCAGCGGAACTAGCGGGAGGAGGAACGAGCAGTACTTC	CASGTSGRRNEQYF
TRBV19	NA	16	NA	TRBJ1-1	TGTGCCAGTAGCAACCTAAGGGGGAGGGGGAACACTGAAGCTTTCTTT	CASSNLRGRGNTEAFF
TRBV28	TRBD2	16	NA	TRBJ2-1	TGTGCCAGCAGGGGGAGTCAAGCGGGAAGACACAATGAGCAGTTCTTC	CASRGSQAGRHNEQFF
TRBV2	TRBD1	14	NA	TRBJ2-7	TGTGCCAGCAGTGACAGGACAGGGACTGACGAGCAGTACTTC	CASSDRTGTDEQYF
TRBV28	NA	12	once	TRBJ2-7	TGTGCCAGCAGTTACGGGGACTACGAGCAGTACTTC	CASSYGDYEQYF
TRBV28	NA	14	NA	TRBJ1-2	TGTGCCAGCAGCCCCGGGGGGGTAATCTATGGCTACACCTTC	CASSPGGVIYGYTF
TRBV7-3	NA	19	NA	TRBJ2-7	TGTGCCAGCAGCCCACGACAAACGCTAGCGCTCCTATTCTCCTACGAGCAGTACTTC	CASSPRQTLALLFSYEQYF
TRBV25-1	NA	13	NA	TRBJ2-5	TGTGCCAGCAGTGAACGACTGGGAGAGACCCAGTACTTC	CASSERLGETQYF
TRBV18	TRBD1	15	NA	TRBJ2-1	TGTGCCAGCTCGCCGGGACAGGGGGTCCACAATGAGCAGTTCTTC	CASSPGQGVHNEQFF
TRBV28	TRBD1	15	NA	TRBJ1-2	TGTGCCAGCAGTCTAATGGGGACAGGAATCTATGGCTACACCTTC	CASSLMGTGIYGYTF
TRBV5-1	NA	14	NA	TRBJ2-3	TGCGCCAGCAGTACCTACCTGGACACAGATACGCAGTATTTT	CASSTYLDTDTQYF
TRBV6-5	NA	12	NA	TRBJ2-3	TGTGCCAGCAGTGACTTAGTAGATACGCAGTATTTT	CASSDLVDTQYF
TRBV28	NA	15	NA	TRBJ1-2	TGTGCCAGCGGGGGCAGGCCCTCGTTCGACTATGGCTACACCTTC	CASGGRPSFDYGYTF